These 10 T cell receptor beta chains originate from one sample sequenced in a study of early T cells in non-severe SARS-CoV-2 infection. TCRdb fed the 5' RACE reads into MiXCR, producing one record per CDR3 protein. The profile shows about 30,000 distinct CDR3 sequences, 3.5% to 4.5% of them singletons. What was sequenced was whole blood. These receptors originate from an adult who was a healthcare worker with PCR-confirmed SARS-CoV-2 infection or an uninfected control (not recorded which).

In this sample, this clonotype turned up a few times. The genes are TRBV5-3 and TRBJ2-3; TRBD2 agrees at 12 bases. TRBV5-3 is assigned to the ORF class and has an uncertain function. The ends lost 4 bases at V and 6 bases at J; junction bases unmatched: 12. The CDR3 is made up of 17 amino acids. In DNA form, the CDR3 reads TGTGCCAGAAGCCCGAGACTAGCGGGGGACGCACCCGATACGCAGTATTTT. It is translated as CARSPRLAGDAPDTQYF.

At least ten counts were recorded for this clonotype. The chain links TRBV5-1 to TRBJ2-1, with 7 bases that match TRBD2. The CDR3 totals 14 residues. V trimming: 3 bases; J trimming: 6 bases; junction bases outside the gene matches: 6. CDR1 is SGHRS, CDR2 YFSETQ, per germline. For the CDR3, the DNA is TGCGCCAGCAGCTCGATAGGCGGGGGCAATGAGCAGTTCTTC. Protein product: CASSSIGGGNEQFF.

This clonotype was counted many times. This chain uses TRBV12-3 or TRBV12-4 with TRBJ2-7; a possible D gene is TRBD2 (5 bases). CDR3 length equals 11 residues. Trimming pared 5 bases from V and 7 bases from J, leaving 9 bases between. DNA for the CDR3: TGTGCCAGCAGTGCCCGGGGAGAGCAGTACTTC. Translated: CASSARGEQYF.

This clonotype was detected many times. This chain links TRBV5-1 with TRBJ2-2; D ambiguous. The germline V gene encodes CDR1 SGHRS and CDR2 YFSETQ. V lost 0 bases and J 2 bases, leaving 8 bases between the germline ends. The CDR3 length is 15 residues. Written as DNA, the CDR3 is TGCGCCAGCAGCTTGGTTTCCGTAAACACCGGGGAGCTGTTTTTT. The encoded protein is CASSLVSVNTGELFF.

This clonotype was detected many times. The V gene is TRBV7-9, the J gene TRBJ1-4; D is possibly TRBD1 (5 bases). Per the germline V gene, CDR1 is SEHNR and CDR2 is FQNEAQ (reference sequence). V was shortened by 5 bases and J by 0 bases, with 10 bases between the two germline ends. CDR3 size: 15 residues. CDR3 DNA sequence: TGTGCCAGCAGCCGACAGACCTCAACTAATGAAAAACTGTTTTTT. The encoded protein is CASSRQTSTNEKLFF.

In this sample, this clonotype turned up many times. The chain recombines TRBV6-6 with TRBJ1-2, with 8 bases identical to TRBD1. There are 14 residues in the CDR3. V lost 5 bases and J lost 3; bases outside the gene matches: 5. Germline V gene lookup returns CDR1 MNHNY and CDR2 SVGAGI (reference sequence). The CDR3 bases are TGTGCCAGCAGTCCAACAGGGGGTTACTATGGCTACACCTTC. Its protein is CASSPTGGYYGYTF.

Comments on this clonotype: This may stem from a read error, because a much larger clone lies one nucleotide away. The conserved closing phenylalanine or tryptophan is absent in this CDR3, likely reflecting a read error. This chain links TRBV7-2 with TRBJ2-3; 7 bases map to TRBD1. Germline CDR1 and CDR2: SGHTA and FQGNSA. Unmatched junction bases numbered 9, after V lost 5 bases and J lost 1 base. The CDR3 is 16 amino acids. CDR3 DNA: TGTGCCAGCAGCCCAGGGGGTATAGGTGGCACAGATACGCAGTATTCT. Translating it yields CASSPGGIGGTDTQYS.

This clonotype came up a few times. A much larger clone sits a single nucleotide away, making a read error possible. The CDR3 loop is CASRGDSYEQYF. Here the CDR3 DNA reads TGTGCCAGCAGAGGGGACAGCTACGAGCAGTACTTC. The chain has TRBV2 and TRBJ2-7, with 7 bases aligning to TRBD1. The J segment lost 3 bases and the V segment lost 6 bases, leaving 2 bases of the junction unmatched. CDR3 size: 12 residues. From germline, CDR1 is SNHLY and CDR2 FYNNEI.

This clonotype was counted ten times or more. The genes are TRBV20-1 and TRBJ1-3; TRBD1 agrees at 7 bases. Germline V gives CDR1 DFQATT, CDR2 SNEGSKA (reference sequence). Trimming took 3 bases from V and 11 from J; bases not matched to a gene: 10. The CDR3 has 13 amino acids. CDR3 loop: CSARAGQRSPIYF. CDR3 in DNA: TGCAGTGCTAGGGCGGGACAGCGATCGCCCATATATTTT.

This clonotype has a handful of counts. The gene calls are TRBV12-3 or TRBV12-4 and TRBJ2-7; possibly TRBD1 or TRBD2 for D (5 bases each). The CDR3 has 18 residues. Between the trimmed V and J ends, which lost 3 bases and 2 bases, there was a span of 23 bases. CDR3 coding DNA: TGTGCCAGCAGTTTTGGGGGAACCCAAGTGCAAGGGGCCTACGAGCAGTACTTC. It translates to CASSFGGTQVQGAYEQYF.